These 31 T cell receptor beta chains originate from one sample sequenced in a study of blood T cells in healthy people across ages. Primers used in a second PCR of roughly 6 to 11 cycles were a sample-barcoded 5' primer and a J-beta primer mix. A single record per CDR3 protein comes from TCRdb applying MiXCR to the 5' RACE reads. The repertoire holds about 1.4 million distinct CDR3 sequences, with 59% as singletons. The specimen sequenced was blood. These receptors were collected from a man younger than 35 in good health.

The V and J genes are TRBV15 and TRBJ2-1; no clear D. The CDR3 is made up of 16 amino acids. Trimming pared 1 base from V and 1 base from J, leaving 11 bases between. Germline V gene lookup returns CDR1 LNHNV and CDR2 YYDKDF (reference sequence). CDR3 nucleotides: TGTGCCACCAGCAGAGCCGGCTACGTATCCTACAATGAGCAGTTCTTC. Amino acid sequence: CATSRAGYVSYNEQFF.

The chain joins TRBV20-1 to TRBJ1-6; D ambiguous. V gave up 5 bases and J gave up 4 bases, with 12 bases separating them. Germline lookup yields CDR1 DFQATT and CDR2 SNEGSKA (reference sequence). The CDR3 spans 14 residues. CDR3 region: CSARVGDYNSPLHF. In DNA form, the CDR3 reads TGCAGTGCTCGAGTCGGCGATTATAATTCACCCCTCCACTTT.

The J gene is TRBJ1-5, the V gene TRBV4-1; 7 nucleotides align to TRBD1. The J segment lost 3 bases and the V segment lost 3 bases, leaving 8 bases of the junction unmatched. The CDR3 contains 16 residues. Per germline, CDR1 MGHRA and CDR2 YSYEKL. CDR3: CASSHPDREPNQPQHF. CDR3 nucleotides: TGCGCCAGCAGCCATCCCGACAGGGAGCCCAATCAGCCCCAGCATTTT.

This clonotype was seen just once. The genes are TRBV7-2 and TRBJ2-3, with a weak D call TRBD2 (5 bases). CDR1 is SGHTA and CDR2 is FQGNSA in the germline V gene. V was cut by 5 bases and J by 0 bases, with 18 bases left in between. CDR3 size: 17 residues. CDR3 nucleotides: TGTGCCAGCAGCCCCAATCAGGAGGATTTTAGCACAGATACGCAGTATTTT. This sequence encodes CASSPNQEDFSTDTQYF.

CDR3 DNA: TGTGCCAGCTGTAAACAGGGATTTACGTCCGGGGAGCTGTTTTTT. Protein product: CASCKQGFTSGELFF. This sequence joins TRBV2 and TRBJ2-2; TRBD1 is a possible D gene (6 bases). This CDR3 contains 15 residues. Germline V lookup: CDR1 SNHLY, CDR2 FYNNEI. Trimming stripped 8 bases from V and 6 bases from J, with 19 bases between.

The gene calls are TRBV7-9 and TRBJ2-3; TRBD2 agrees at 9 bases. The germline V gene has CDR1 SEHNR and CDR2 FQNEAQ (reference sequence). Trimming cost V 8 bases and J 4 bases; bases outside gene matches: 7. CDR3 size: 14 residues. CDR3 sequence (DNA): TGTGCCAGCCTTAGCGGGAGAGGTGCAGATACGCAGTATTTT. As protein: CASLSGRGADTQYF.

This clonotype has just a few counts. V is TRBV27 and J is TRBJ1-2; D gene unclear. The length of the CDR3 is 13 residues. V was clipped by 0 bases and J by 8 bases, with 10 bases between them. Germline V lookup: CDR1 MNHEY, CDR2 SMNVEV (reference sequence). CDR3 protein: CASSLSVGSGYTF. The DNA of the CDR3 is TGTGCCAGCAGTTTATCCGTTGGGAGCGGCTACACCTTC.

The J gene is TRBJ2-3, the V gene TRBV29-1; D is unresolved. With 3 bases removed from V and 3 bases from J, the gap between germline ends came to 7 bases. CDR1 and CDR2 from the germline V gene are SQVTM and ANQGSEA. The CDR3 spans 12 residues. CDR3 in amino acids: CSVDAVTDTQYF. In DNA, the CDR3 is TGCAGCGTTGATGCGGTTACAGATACGCAGTATTTT.

The CDR3 here is CASWRGKTGANYGYTF. The CDR3 nucleotides read TGTGCCAGCTGGCGCGGCAAGACAGGGGCTAACTATGGCTACACCTTC. The V and J genes are TRBV6-5 and TRBJ1-2; the match to TRBD1 covers 8 bases. This CDR3 comprises 16 residues. Trimming removed 8 bases from V and 0 bases from J; junction bases left unmatched: 11. CDR1 MNHEY and CDR2 SVGAGI come from the germline V gene.

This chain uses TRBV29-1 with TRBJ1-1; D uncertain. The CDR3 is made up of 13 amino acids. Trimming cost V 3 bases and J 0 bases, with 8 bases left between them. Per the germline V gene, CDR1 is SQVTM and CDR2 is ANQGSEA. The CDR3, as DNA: TGCAGCGTTGAGGGCAGACTGAACACTGAAGCTTTCTTT. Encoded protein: CSVEGRLNTEAFF.

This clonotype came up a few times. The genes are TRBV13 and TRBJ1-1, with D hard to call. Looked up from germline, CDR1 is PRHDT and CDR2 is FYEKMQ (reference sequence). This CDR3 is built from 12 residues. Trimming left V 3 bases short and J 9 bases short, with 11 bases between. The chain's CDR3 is CASSFPSDQAFF. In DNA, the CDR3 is TGTGCCAGCAGCTTCCCCTCGGATCAAGCTTTCTTT. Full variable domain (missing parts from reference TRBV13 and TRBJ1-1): AAGVIQSPRHLIKEKRETATLKCYPIPRHDTVYWYQQGPGQDPQFLISFYEKMQSDKGSIPDRFSAQQFSDYHSELNMSSLELGDSALYFCASSFPSDQAFFGQGTRLTVV.

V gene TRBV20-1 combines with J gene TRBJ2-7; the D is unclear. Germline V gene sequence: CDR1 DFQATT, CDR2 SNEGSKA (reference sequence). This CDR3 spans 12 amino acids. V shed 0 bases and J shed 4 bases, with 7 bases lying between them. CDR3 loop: CSARESAYEQYF. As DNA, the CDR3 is TGCAGTGCTAGAGAGTCGGCTTACGAGCAGTACTTC.

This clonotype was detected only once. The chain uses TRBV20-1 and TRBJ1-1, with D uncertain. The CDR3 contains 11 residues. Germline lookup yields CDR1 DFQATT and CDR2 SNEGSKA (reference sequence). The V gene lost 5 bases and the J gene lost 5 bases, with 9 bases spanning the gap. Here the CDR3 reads CSAPVGTEAFF. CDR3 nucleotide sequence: TGCAGTGCTCCGGTCGGGACTGAAGCTTTCTTT.

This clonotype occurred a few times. The CDR3 nucleotides read TGTGCCAGCAAAGTAGGAGAGGGAGGGCACAATGAGCAGTTCTTC. Protein sequence: CASKVGEGGHNEQFF. This chain joins TRBV9 and TRBJ2-1; 7 bases agree with TRBD2. Germline CDR1 is SGDLS and CDR2 is YYNGEE. V was pared by 6 bases and J by 5 bases, with 11 bases of the junction left unmatched. The CDR3 extends over 15 amino acids.

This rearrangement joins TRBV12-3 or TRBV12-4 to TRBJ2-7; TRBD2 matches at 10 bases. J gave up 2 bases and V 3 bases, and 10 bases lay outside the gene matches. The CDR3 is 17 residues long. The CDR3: CASSFGFQLAGTYEQYF. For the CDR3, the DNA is TGTGCCAGCAGTTTTGGTTTCCAACTAGCGGGGACCTACGAGCAGTACTTC.

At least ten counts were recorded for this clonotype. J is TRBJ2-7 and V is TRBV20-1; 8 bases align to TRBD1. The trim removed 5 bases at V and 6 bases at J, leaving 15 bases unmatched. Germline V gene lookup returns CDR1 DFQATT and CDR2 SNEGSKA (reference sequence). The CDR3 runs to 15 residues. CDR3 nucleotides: TGCAGTGCTCCTGATCCCGGGACAGGCTTTCGCGAGCAGTACTTC. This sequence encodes CSAPDPGTGFREQYF.

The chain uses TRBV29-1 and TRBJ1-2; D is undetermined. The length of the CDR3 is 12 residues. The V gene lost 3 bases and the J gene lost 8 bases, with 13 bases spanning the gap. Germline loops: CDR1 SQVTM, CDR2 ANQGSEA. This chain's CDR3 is CSVENGDRGYTF. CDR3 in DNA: TGCAGCGTTGAGAACGGCGATCGGGGCTACACCTTC.

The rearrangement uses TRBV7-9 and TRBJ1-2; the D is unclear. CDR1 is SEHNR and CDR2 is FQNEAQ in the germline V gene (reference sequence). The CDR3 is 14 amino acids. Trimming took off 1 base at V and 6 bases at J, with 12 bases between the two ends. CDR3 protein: CASSLDISTDGYTF. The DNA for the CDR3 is TGTGCCAGCAGCTTAGACATAAGTACCGATGGCTACACCTTC.

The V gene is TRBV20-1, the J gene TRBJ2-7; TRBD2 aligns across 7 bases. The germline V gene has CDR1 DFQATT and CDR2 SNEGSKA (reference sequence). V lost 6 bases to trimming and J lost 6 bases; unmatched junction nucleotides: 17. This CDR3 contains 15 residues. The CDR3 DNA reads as TGCAGTGCACAACCCTTGACATTGCCGGGGGGCGAGCAGTACTTC. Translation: CSAQPLTLPGGEQYF.

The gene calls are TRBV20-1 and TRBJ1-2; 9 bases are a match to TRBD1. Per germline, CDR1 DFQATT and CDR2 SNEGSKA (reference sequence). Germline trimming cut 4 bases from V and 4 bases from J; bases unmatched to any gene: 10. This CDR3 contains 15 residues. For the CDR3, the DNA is TGCAGTGCTACCCCGGGACAGGGCCTCATCTATGGCTACACCTTC. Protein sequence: CSATPGQGLIYGYTF.

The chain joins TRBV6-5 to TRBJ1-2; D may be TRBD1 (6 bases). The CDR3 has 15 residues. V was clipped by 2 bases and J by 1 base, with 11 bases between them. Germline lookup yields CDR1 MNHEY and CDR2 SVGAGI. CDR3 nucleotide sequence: TGTGCCAGCAGTTACCGACGGACAGATAACTATGGCTACACCTTC. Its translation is CASSYRRTDNYGYTF.

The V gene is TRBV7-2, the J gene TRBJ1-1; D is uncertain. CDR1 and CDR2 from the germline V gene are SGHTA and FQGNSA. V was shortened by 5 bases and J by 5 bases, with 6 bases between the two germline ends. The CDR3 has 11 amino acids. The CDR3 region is CASSLMTEAFF. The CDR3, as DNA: TGTGCCAGCAGCCTCATGACTGAAGCTTTCTTT.

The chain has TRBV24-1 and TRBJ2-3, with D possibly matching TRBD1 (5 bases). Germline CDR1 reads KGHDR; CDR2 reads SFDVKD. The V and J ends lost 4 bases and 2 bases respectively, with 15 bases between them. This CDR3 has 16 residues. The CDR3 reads CATSDRGTGSTDTQYF. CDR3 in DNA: TGTGCCACCAGTGACCGAGGTACAGGATCCACAGATACGCAGTATTTT.

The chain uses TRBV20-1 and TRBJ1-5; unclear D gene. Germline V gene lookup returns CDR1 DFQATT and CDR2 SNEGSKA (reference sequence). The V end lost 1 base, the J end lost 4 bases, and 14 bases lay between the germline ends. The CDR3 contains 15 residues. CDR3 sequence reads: CSARVGGSRNQPQHF. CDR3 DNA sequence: TGCAGTGCTAGAGTAGGAGGGAGTCGGAATCAGCCCCAGCATTTT.

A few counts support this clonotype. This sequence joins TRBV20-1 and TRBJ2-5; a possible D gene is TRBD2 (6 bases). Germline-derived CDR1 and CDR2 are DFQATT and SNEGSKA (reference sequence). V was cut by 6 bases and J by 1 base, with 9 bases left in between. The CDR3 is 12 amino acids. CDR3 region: CSARLGQETQYF. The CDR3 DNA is TGCAGTGCCAGACTAGGCCAAGAGACCCAGTACTTC.

The CDR3 bases are TGTGCCAGCAGCCACAAGTTAGCGGGGGTTTACACCGGGGAGCTGTTTTTT. It is translated as CASSHKLAGVYTGELFF. The chain uses TRBV4-2 and TRBJ2-2, with TRBD2 identical over 9 bases. With V trimmed by 3 bases and J by 3 bases, 8 bases remained unmatched. CDR3 length: 17 amino acids. The germline gives CDR1 LGHNA, CDR2 YNFKEQ.

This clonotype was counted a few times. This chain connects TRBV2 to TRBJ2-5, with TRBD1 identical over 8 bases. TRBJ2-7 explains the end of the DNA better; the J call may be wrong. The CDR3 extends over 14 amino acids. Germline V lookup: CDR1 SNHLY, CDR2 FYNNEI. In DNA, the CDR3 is TGTGCCAGCAGTCGGGACAGGCCGGAAAGCGAGCAGTACTTC. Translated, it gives CASSRDRPESEQYF.

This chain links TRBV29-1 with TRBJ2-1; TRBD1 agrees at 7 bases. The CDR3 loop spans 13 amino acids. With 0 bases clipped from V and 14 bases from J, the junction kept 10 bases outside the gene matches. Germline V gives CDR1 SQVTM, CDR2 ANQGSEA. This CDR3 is CSVEDRDSPWEFF. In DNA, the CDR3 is TGCAGCGTTGAAGATCGGGACAGCCCATGGGAGTTCTTC.

CDR3 coding DNA: TGCAGTGCTAGAAGGGGGTTGGATACGCAGTATTTT. It yields the protein CSARRGLDTQYF. J is TRBJ2-3 and V is TRBV20-1, with a weak D call TRBD1 (6 bases). This CDR3 is built from 12 residues. The germline V and J ends were trimmed by 2 bases and 6 bases, with 9 bases remaining between them. Germline lookup yields CDR1 DFQATT and CDR2 SNEGSKA (reference sequence).

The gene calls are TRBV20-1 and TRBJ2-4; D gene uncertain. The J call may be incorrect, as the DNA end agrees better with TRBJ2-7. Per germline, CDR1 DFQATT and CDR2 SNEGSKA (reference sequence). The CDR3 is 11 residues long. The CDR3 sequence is CSGLTLDEQYF. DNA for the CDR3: TGCAGTGGACTGACCCTTGACGAGCAGTACTTC.

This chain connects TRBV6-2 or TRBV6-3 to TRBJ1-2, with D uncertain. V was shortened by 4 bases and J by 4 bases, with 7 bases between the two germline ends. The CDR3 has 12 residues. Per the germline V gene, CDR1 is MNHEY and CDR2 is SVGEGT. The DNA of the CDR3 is TGTGCCAGCAGTTGGGCATCCTATGGCTACACCTTC. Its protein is CASSWASYGYTF.